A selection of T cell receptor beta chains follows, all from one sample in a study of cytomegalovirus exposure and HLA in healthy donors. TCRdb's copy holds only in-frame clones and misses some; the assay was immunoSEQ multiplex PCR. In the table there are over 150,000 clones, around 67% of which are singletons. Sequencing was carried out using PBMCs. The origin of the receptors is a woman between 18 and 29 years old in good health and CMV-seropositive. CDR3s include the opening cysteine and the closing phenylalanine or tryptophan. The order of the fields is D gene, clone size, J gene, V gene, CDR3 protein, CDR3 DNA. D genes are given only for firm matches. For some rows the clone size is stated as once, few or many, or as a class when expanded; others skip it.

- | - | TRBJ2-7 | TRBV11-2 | CASSQIRLRAYEQYF | TGTGCCAGCAGCCAAATCAGGTTGCGTGCCTACGAGCAGTACTTC
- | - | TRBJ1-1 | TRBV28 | CASSQTRVSRNTEAFF | TGTGCCAGCAGCCAGACCAGGGTTTCAAGGAACACTGAAGCTTTCTTT
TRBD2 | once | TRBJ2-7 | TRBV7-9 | CASSSPGTSGRPYEQYF | TGTGCCAGCAGCTCACCCGGGACTAGCGGGAGGCCTTACGAGCAGTACTTC
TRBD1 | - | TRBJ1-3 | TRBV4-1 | CASSQSRLQGVGNTIYF | TGCGCCAGCAGCCAATCTAGATTACAGGGGGTTGGAAACACCATATATTTT
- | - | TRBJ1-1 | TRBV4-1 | CASSPAGGTRNTEAFF | TGCGCCAGCAGCCCTGCGGGGGGAACAAGGAACACTGAAGCTTTCTTT
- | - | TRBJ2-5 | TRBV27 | CASSFSGQETQYF | TGTGCCAGCAGTTTCAGCGGACAAGAGACCCAGTACTTC
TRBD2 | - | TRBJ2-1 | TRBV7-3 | CASSQLSGSYNEQFF | TGTGCCAGCAGTCAGCTTAGCGGGTCCTACAATGAGCAGTTCTTC
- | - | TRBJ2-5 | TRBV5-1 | CASSLGVRAGNYQETQYF | TGCGCCAGCAGCTTGGGGGTCAGGGCTGGGAACTACCAAGAGACCCAGTACTTC
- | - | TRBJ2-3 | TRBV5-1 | CASSLGSGDTQYF | TGCGCCAGCAGCTTGGGATCGGGGGATACGCAGTATTTT
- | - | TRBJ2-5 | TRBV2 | CASRSTGQETQYF | TGTGCCAGCAGGTCGACAGGTCAAGAGACCCAGTACTTC
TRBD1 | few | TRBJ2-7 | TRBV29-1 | CSARTGSSYEQYF | TGCAGCGCTAGGACAGGTTCCTCCTACGAGCAGTACTTC
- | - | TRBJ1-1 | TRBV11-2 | CASSLGQGGTEAFF | TGTGCCAGCAGCTTAGGTCAGGGTGGCACTGAAGCTTTCTTT
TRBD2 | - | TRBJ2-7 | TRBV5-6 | CASSLGLAGVYEQYF | TGTGCCAGCAGCTTGGGACTAGCGGGGGTCTACGAGCAGTACTTC
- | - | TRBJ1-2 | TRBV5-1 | CASMPYGQGNGYTF | TGCGCCAGCATGCCGTATGGCCAGGGCAATGGCTACACCTTC
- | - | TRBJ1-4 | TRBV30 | CALWTLNEKLFF | TGTGCCTTATGGACTTTAAATGAAAAACTGTTTTTT
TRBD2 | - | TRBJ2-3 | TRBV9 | CASSVDPSGSTDTQYF | TGTGCCAGCAGCGTAGATCCTAGCGGAAGCACAGATACGCAGTATTTT
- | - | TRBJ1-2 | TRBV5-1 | CASSFETGNYGYTF | TGCGCCAGCAGCTTTGAGACGGGTAACTATGGCTACACCTTC
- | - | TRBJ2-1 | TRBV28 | CASSYGGSNEQFF | TGTGCCAGCAGTTACGGGGGAAGCAATGAGCAGTTCTTC
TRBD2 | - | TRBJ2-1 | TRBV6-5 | CASSYSSGSYNEQFF | TGTGCCAGCAGTTACTCTAGCGGGAGTTACAATGAGCAGTTCTTC
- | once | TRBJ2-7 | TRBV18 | CASSPPGYYEQYF | TGTGCCAGCTCACCTCCAGGATACTACGAGCAGTACTTC
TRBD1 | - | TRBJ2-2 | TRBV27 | CASGPWTGNTGELFF | TGTGCCAGCGGGCCCTGGACAGGGAACACCGGGGAGCTGTTTTTT
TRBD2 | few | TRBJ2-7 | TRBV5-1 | CASSLRTSLSYEQYF | TGCGCCAGCAGCTTGCGGACTAGCCTTTCCTACGAGCAGTACTTC